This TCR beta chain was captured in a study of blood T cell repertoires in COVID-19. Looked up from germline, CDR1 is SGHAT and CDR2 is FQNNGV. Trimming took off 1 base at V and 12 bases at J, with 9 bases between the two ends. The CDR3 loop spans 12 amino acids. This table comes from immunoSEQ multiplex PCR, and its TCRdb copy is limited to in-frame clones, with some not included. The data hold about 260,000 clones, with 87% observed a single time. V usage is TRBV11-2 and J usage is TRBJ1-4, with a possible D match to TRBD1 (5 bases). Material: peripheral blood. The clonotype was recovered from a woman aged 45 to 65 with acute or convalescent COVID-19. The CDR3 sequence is CASSLGGRELFF. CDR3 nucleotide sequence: TGTGCCAGCAGCTTAGGCGGCAGGGAACTGTTTTTT. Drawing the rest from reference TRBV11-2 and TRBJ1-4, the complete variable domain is EAGVAQSPRYKIIEKRQSVAFWCNPISGHATLYWYQQILGQGPKLLIQFQNNGVVDDSQLPKDRFSAERLKGVDSTLKIQPAKLEDSAVYLCASSLGGRELFFGSGTQLSVL.